The clone carrying this T cell receptor (beta chain) was observed a single time. Its antigen is not known. This sample is drawn from a study of cytomegalovirus exposure and HLA in healthy donors. Study findings and constraints: As a later analysis showed, several of the most significant clusters appeared to be linked to common viral pathogens.

CDR3 size: 14 residues. CDR1 and CDR2 (germline): SGHRS, YFSETQ. V shed 5 bases, J shed 6 bases, and the junction held 8 bases outside the gene matches. Amplification used 60 Vbeta primers and 13 Jbeta primers. Data came from immunoSEQ multiplex PCR; TCRdb stores just in-frame clones and leaves some out. The repertoire holds more than 75,000 clones, 85% to 90% seen once, with 2% to 2.5% in the top ten. Donors had nominal health at sampling but likely had unrecorded immune exposures. The source of this sequence is a young man in good health and CMV-seronegative. Sequencing was performed on PBMCs. The rearrangement joins TRBV5-1 to TRBJ2-3, with 8 nucleotides matching TRBD2. The CDR3 region is CASRYSGSPDTQYF. CDR3 sequence (DNA): TGCGCCAGCAGATACAGCGGGAGCCCCGATACGCAGTATTTT.